A selection of T cell receptor beta chains follows, all from one sample in a study of blood T cell repertoires in COVID-19. This table comes from immunoSEQ multiplex PCR, and its TCRdb copy is limited to in-frame clones, with some not included. Seen here are around 300,000 clones, 80% to 90% observed once, and the top ten hold about 5%. The sequenced sample was PBMCs or T cells enriched from blood (not recorded which). The receptors stem from a man aged 25 to 40 who had recovered from COVID-19. The CDR3 runs from the conserved cysteine through the conserved F or W. Each record gives: clone size, J gene, V gene, D gene, CDR3 DNA, CDR3 protein. D genes are given only for firm matches. Clone size appears in some rows only: once, few, many, or a class for an expanded clone.

- | TRBJ1-1 | TRBV18 | TRBD1 | TGTGCCAGCTTACAGGGGGGCACTGAAGCTTTCTTT | CASLQGGTEAFF
- | TRBJ2-1 | TRBV7-9 | TRBD2 | TGTGCCAGCAGCCCGCACGGGACTAGCGGGGGGGCTACCTACAATGAGCAGTTCTTC | CASSPHGTSGGATYNEQFF
- | TRBJ2-1 | TRBV12-3/TRBV12-4 | - | TGTGCCAGCAGCCTTCTAGGGGTGATGCAGTTCTTC | CASSLLGVMQFF
- | TRBJ1-5 | TRBV5-1 | - | TGCGCCAGCAGCTTGGAGGGAGAAGGGAAGCCCCAGCATTTT | CASSLEGEGKPQHF
- | TRBJ1-2 | TRBV30 | TRBD1 | TGTGCCTGGAGCCGGGACAGGGCTGGAGGCTACACCTTC | CAWSRDRAGGYTF
- | TRBJ2-7 | TRBV29-1 | - | TGCAGCGTCGCTCAGGGACTGAGCTACGAGCAGTACTTC | CSVAQGLSYEQYF
- | TRBJ1-2 | TRBV6-1 | - | TGTGCCAGCAGTGAAGCGACAGGAACTAACTATGGCTACACCTTC | CASSEATGTNYGYTF
- | TRBJ1-2 | TRBV12-3/TRBV12-4 | - | TGTGCCAGCAGCCAGGACACCCGAGGCTACACCTTC | CASSQDTRGYTF
- | TRBJ1-4 | TRBV18 | - | TGTGCCAGCTCACCGGGAGGGGACGAAAAACTGTTTTTT | CASSPGGDEKLFF
- | TRBJ1-2 | TRBV19 | - | TGTGCCAGTAGTATGAACAGGTTTGGGTATGGCTACACCTTC | CASSMNRFGYGYTF
- | TRBJ2-7 | TRBV18 | TRBD2 | TGTGCCAGCTCACCACGAGCGGGGGCCCCCTACGAGCAGTACTTC | CASSPRAGAPYEQYF
once | TRBJ2-7 | TRBV19 | TRBD1 | TGTGCCAGTACTCCTAGGACAGGGGGCGACGAGCAGTACTTC | CASTPRTGGDEQYF
- | TRBJ2-2 | TRBV6-5 | TRBD1 | TGTGCCAGCGTGACAGGGGCCGTCACCGGGGAGCTGTTTTTT | CASVTGAVTGELFF
- | TRBJ1-3 | TRBV3-1/TRBV3-2 | - | TGTGCCAGCAGCCAAGGCGGACACCCCCCGACAGGAAACACCATATATTTT | CASSQGGHPPTGNTIYF
once | TRBJ1-5 | TRBV5-4 | - | TGTGCCAGCAGCTCCGGGACAAACAATCAGCCCCAGCATTTT | CASSSGTNNQPQHF
- | TRBJ1-4 | TRBV9 | - | TGTGCCAGCAGCGCAAGCCTTAGGGAGGAAAAACTGTTTTTT | CASSASLREEKLFF
- | TRBJ2-2 | TRBV7-9 | TRBD2 | TGTGCCAGCAGCCGCGATATCGGGGGGACCGGGGAGCTGTTTTTT | CASSRDIGGTGELFF
few | TRBJ1-4 | TRBV9 | - | TGTGCCAGCAGCGTAGGGCGGATTAATGAAAAACTGTTTTTT | CASSVGRINEKLFF
- | TRBJ1-5 | TRBV12-3/TRBV12-4 | - | TGTGCCAGCAGCCCCCTCAATCAGCCCCAGCATTTT | CASSPLNQPQHF
- | TRBJ2-2 | TRBV11-2 | TRBD1 | TGTGCCAGCAGCTTAGCGGGGGGACCGGGACAGGGGTCCACCGGGGAGCTGTTTTTT | CASSLAGGPGQGSTGELFF
once | TRBJ2-7 | TRBV7-9 | - | TGTGCCAGCAGCTTAAAGCGCCGGGGTTCCTACGAGCAGTACTTC | CASSLKRRGSYEQYF
- | TRBJ1-6 | TRBV27 | - | TGTGCCACCCCGGCCAGGCAGGGGAATATATGGGATTCACCCCTCCACTTT | CATPARQGNIWDSPLHF
- | TRBJ2-3 | TRBV18 | - | TGTGCCAGCTCACCACACAGGGCAGATACGCAGTATTTT | CASSPHRADTQYF
- | TRBJ2-7 | TRBV18 | TRBD1 | TGTGCCAGCTCCCCAGGACAGGGCGGCGAGCAGTACTTC | CASSPGQGGEQYF
- | TRBJ2-2 | TRBV14 | - | TGTGCCAGCAGCCAAAGGACTACCGGGGAGCTGTTTTTT | CASSQRTTGELFF
- | TRBJ1-4 | TRBV19 | - | TGTGCCAGTAAGAGGGCGGAAGGAGGTGAAAAACTGTTTTTT | CASKRAEGGEKLFF
- | TRBJ2-2 | TRBV2 | - | TGTGCCAGCTTCTTGGGGGGTGGGAACACCGGGGAGCTGTTTTTT | CASFLGGGNTGELFF
- | TRBJ2-1 | TRBV7-6 | - | TGTGCCAGCAGCTCGCTGGGGGGATGGTATCAGTTCTTC | CASSSLGGWYQFF
- | TRBJ2-7 | TRBV6-1 | - | TGTGCCAGCAGTGAATGGAGGCCCGGACCCTACGAGCAGTACTTC | CASSEWRPGPYEQYF